The TCR beta chain under discussion was sequenced for a study of T cell responses to AZD1222 COVID-19 vaccine. Of note for this clone: Its antigen is not identified.

Study-level points and caveats: It was only 6 or 7 AZD1222 recipients who were seropositive at baseline.

Germline CDR1 reads SGHRS; CDR2 reads YFSETQ. The J segment lost 2 bases and the V segment lost 2 bases, leaving 4 bases of the junction unmatched. This CDR3 is built from 15 residues. The repertoire was sequenced with immunoSEQ multiplex PCR; TCRdb's copy has only in-frame clones and lacks some. The repertoire holds about 120,000 clones, more than 85% seen once, with under 3.5% in the top ten. The V and J genes are TRBV5-1 and TRBJ1-5, with 7 bases identical to TRBD1. The sequencing here drew on peripheral blood, taken on day 0 of AZD1222 vaccination. The receptor was isolated from an adult in good health. The CDR3 protein is CASSLTGVGNQPQHF. Written as DNA, the CDR3 is TGCGCCAGCAGCTTAACAGGGGTGGGCAATCAGCCCCAGCATTTT.